This is a list of T cell receptor beta chains from one sample in a study of early T cells in non-severe SARS-CoV-2 infection. TCRdb re-analysed the 5' RACE reads in MiXCR, keeping a single row per CDR3 protein. Of more than 90,000 distinct CDR3 sequences in the sample, about 12% are singletons; the top ten hold 2% to 2.5%. The sequenced sample was whole blood. Source of these receptors: an adult who was a healthcare worker with PCR-confirmed SARS-CoV-2 infection or an uninfected control (not recorded which). CDR3s include the opening cysteine and the closing phenylalanine or tryptophan.

cdr3_length	v_call	cdr3_aa
12	TRBV5-1	CASSGPWDTQYF
15	TRBV7-2	CASSTTLGSSNEQFF
14	TRBV11-2	CASSLGRWNTEAFF
15	TRBV7-9	CASSLARGPGETQYF
15	TRBV10-1	CASSDPGLGADTQYF
19	TRBV7-3	CASIPWKFGSGRTQETQYF
18	TRBV7-8	CASSSFGRGRGRAYEQYF
15	TRBV28	CASSSYEGESNEQFF
14	TRBV2	CASRAQGRSTEAFF
15	TRBV20-1	CSARLGWVSGNEQYF
14	TRBV5-6	CASRGTGLSYEQYF
15	TRBV29-1	CSVEFWGRGKNIQYF
15	TRBV6-2/TRBV6-3	CASSDGQGPSYGYTF
14	TRBV7-2	CASRWGGTRYGYTF
17	TRBV27	CASSFLPLHIVGYGYTF
13	TRBV29-1	CSAAGLYTDTQYF
16	TRBV20-1	CSANPGTGGPNQPQHF
15	TRBV20-1	CSASQGFRPDQPQHF
13	TRBV24-1	CATQGSSYNEQFF
13	TRBV28	CASRQGGTDTQYF
15	TRBV7-2	CASNPRGAPLGEAFF
13	TRBV5-1	CASSGARTDTQYF
14	TRBV12-3/TRBV12-4	CASSHETVNSPLHF
12	TRBV5-5	CASSSGNQPQHF
14	TRBV7-2	CASSLSGSEETQYF
16	TRBV7-6	CASSLSGGGPENEQFF